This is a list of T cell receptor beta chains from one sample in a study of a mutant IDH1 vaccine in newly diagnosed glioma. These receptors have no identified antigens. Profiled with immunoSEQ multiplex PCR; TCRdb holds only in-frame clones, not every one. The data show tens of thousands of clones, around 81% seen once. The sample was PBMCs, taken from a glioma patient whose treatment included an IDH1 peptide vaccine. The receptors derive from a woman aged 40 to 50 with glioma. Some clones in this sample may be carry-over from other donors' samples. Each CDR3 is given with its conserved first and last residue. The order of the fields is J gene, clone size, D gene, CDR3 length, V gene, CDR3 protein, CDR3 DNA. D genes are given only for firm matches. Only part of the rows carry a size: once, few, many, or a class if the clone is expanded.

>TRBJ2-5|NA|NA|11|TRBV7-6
CASSLGQTQYF
TGTGCCAGCAGCTTAGGACAGACCCAGTACTTC
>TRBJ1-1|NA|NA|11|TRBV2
CASRADGEAFF
TGTGCCAGCAGAGCGGACGGTGAAGCTTTCTTT
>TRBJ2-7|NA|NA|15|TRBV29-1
CSVEGGGGGGYEQYF
TGCAGCGTTGAAGGGGGTGGGGGTGGCGGATACGAGCAGTACTTC
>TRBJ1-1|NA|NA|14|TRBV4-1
CASSQAPGSAEAFF
TGCGCCAGCAGCCAGGCCCCGGGGAGCGCTGAAGCTTTCTTT
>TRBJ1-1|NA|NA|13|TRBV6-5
CASSQMGGTEAFF
TGTGCCAGCAGCCAGATGGGGGGGACTGAAGCTTTCTTT
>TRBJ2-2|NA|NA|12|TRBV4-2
CASSPNTGELFF
TGTGCCAGCAGCCCTAACACCGGGGAGCTGTTTTTT
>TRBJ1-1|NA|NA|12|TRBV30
CAWSVWGDEAFF
TGTGCCTGGAGTGTGTGGGGTGATGAAGCTTTCTTT
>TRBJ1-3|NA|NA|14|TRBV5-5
CASRSDLGADTIYF
TGTGCCAGCAGATCCGACCTCGGGGCGGACACCATATATTTT
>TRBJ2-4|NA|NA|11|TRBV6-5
CASSTRNIQYF
TGTGCCAGCAGTACACGAAACATTCAGTACTTC
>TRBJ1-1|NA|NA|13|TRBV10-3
CAISEPKNTEAFF
TGTGCCATCAGTGAGCCAAAGAACACTGAAGCTTTCTTT
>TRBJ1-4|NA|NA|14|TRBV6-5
CASREYATNEKLFF
TGTGCCAGCAGGGAGTATGCAACTAATGAAAAACTGTTTTTT
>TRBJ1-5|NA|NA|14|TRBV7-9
CASSLAGHFQPQHF
TGTGCCAGCAGCTTAGCGGGACATTTCCAGCCCCAGCATTTT
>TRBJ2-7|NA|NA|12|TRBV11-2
CASSSGVYEQYF
TGTGCCAGCAGTAGCGGAGTCTACGAGCAGTACTTC
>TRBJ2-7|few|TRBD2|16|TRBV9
CASSVEATSGRSEQYF
TGTGCCAGCAGCGTAGAAGCGACTAGCGGGAGAAGCGAGCAGTACTTC
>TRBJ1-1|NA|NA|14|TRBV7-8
CASSLAPVNTEAFF
TGTGCCAGCAGCTTAGCGCCTGTGAACACTGAAGCTTTCTTT
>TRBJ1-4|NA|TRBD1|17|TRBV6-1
CASSDEATTGRNEKLFF
TGTGCCAGCAGTGACGAAGCCACGACAGGGCGGAATGAAAAACTGTTTTTT
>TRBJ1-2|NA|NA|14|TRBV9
CASSASQDNYGYTF
TGTGCCAGCAGCGCCAGTCAGGATAACTATGGCTACACCTTC
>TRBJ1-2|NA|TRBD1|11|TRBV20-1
CSVRQGSGYTF
TGCAGTGTTAGACAGGGTTCTGGCTACACCTTC
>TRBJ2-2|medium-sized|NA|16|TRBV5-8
CASSRLGGRDTGELFF
TGTGCCAGCAGCCGCCTGGGGGGCCGGGACACCGGGGAGCTGTTTTTT
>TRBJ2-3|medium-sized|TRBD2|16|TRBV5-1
CASSLLAGGRSDTQYF
TGCGCCAGCAGCCTCCTAGCGGGGGGGCGCTCAGATACGCAGTATTTT
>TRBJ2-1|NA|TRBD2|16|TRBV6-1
CASSEPGRGGNNEQFF
TGTGCCAGCAGTGAGCCGGGTAGGGGAGGGAACAATGAGCAGTTCTTC
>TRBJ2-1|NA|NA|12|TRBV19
CASMWEPTRQFF
TGTGCCAGTATGTGGGAGCCCACACGGCAGTTCTTC
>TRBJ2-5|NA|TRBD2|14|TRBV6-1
CATQLSGPQETQYF
TGTGCCACCCAACTTAGCGGGCCCCAAGAGACCCAGTACTTC
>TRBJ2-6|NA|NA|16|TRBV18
CASSGLTGPGANVLTF
TGTGCCAGCTCGGGATTGACGGGACCTGGGGCCAACGTCCTGACTTTC
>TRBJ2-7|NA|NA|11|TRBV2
CASSVDYEQYF
TGTGCCAGCAGTGTAGACTACGAGCAGTACTTC